This T cell receptor beta chain derives from a study of blood T cell repertoires in COVID-19. Study-wide context: T cells, B-cell-depleted T cells, or PBMCs supplied cDNA or gDNA.

The method was immunoSEQ multiplex PCR; TCRdb's version includes in-frame clones alone and lacks a portion of them. The sample holds approximately 74,000 clones; 75% to 85% are singletons and the top ten take roughly 44%. The germline V gene encodes CDR1 SEHNR and CDR2 FQNEAQ (reference sequence). This CDR3 comprises 13 residues. The V segment lost 5 bases and the J segment 7 bases; nucleotides outside the gene matches: 3. The chain links TRBV7-9 to TRBJ2-7, with 12 bases that match TRBD2. This TCR was recovered from a human donor in a cohort sampled during active COVID-19. Source material: peripheral blood. CDR3 region: CASSPGLAGEQYF. The DNA for the CDR3 is TGTGCCAGCAGCCCCGGACTAGCGGGGGAGCAGTACTTC.